These T cell receptor beta chains were read from a single sample in a study of brain T cells in children with intractable seizures. Repertoires were generated with immunoSEQ multiplex PCR, while TCRdb's copy carries only in-frame clones and drops some. The sample includes tens of thousands of clones, 91% seen only once; the top ten take roughly a quarter. Material: peripheral blood, obtained at surgery. These receptors were collected from a girl aged 2-9 years with Rasmussen encephalitis and intractable seizures. The CDR3 runs from the conserved cysteine through the conserved F or W. A D gene is named only where the DNA matches it firmly. Size is omitted from some rows. Given values are once, few, many or a class for expanded clones.

>13|-|TRBV12-3/TRBV12-4|TRBJ2-5|-
CASSPGVRETQYF
TGTGCCAGCAGCCCAGGGGTTCGTGAGACCCAGTACTTC
>12|-|TRBV7-9|TRBJ2-1|-
CASSQQGNEQFF
TGTGCCAGCAGCCAACAAGGCAATGAGCAGTTCTTC
>13|-|TRBV5-5|TRBJ2-7|-
CASSPETSYEQYF
TGTGCCAGCAGCCCGGAGACCTCCTACGAGCAGTACTTC
>13|once|TRBV18|TRBJ2-1|-
CASSLRSDNEQFF
TGTGCCAGCTCACTACGGTCCGACAATGAGCAGTTCTTC
>13|-|TRBV12-3/TRBV12-4|TRBJ2-1|-
CASSLVEIYEQFF
TGTGCCAGCAGTTTAGTCGAGATCTATGAGCAGTTCTTC
>16|-|TRBV19|TRBJ1-6|TRBD1
CASRTSGDRGESPLHF
TGTGCCAGTAGAACCTCCGGAGACAGGGGAGAGTCACCCCTCCACTTT
>18|-|TRBV19|TRBJ1-5|-
CASSPDHARDLRHQPQHF
TGTGCCAGTAGTCCCGACCATGCACGGGACCTAAGACATCAGCCCCAGCATTTT
>16|-|TRBV18|TRBJ2-1|TRBD2
CASSPSAGGLDNEQFF
TGTGCCAGCTCACCATCGGCGGGGGGCCTAGACAATGAGCAGTTCTTC
>13|medium-sized|TRBV19|TRBJ2-7|-
CASSMSRGHEQYF
TGTGCCAGTAGTATGTCCAGGGGACACGAGCAGTACTTC
>17|-|TRBV3-1/TRBV3-2|TRBJ1-5|-
CASSQDWTGASNQPQHF
TGTGCCAGCAGCCAAGATTGGACCGGGGCTAGCAATCAGCCCCAGCATTTT
>13|-|TRBV27|TRBJ2-7|-
CASSSGIVYEQYF
TGTGCCAGCAGTTCAGGGATCGTCTACGAGCAGTACTTC
>14|-|TRBV30|TRBJ2-7|-
CAWSVGGYSHEQYF
TGTGCCTGGAGTGTTGGGGGTTACTCCCACGAGCAGTACTTC
>14|-|TRBV7-8|TRBJ1-2|-
CASTSGRINYGYTF
TGTGCCAGCACCTCGGGGAGGATCAACTATGGCTACACCTTC
>16|once|TRBV24-1|TRBJ2-2|-
CATSDRWTANTGELFF
TGTGCCACCAGTGATCGATGGACGGCTAACACCGGGGAGCTGTTTTTT
>16|-|TRBV5-1|TRBJ2-1|TRBD2
CASSLASGGSYNEQFF
TGCGCCAGCAGCTTGGCTAGCGGGGGCTCCTACAATGAGCAGTTCTTC
>14|few|TRBV27|TRBJ2-1|TRBD1
CASSVWTGPNEQFF
TGTGCCAGCAGTGTATGGACAGGGCCCAATGAGCAGTTCTTC
>14|-|TRBV28|TRBJ1-2|TRBD1
CASSLIQGGGGYTF
TGTGCCAGCAGTCTGATCCAGGGGGGAGGAGGCTACACCTTC
>13|-|TRBV7-3|TRBJ1-1|TRBD1
CASSPQGWTEAFF
TGTGCCAGCAGCCCACAGGGGTGGACTGAAGCTTTCTTT
>15|once|TRBV24-1|TRBJ2-1|TRBD2
CATHPGTSENNEQFF
TGTGCCACTCATCCTGGGACTAGCGAGAACAATGAGCAGTTCTTC
>16|once|TRBV7-9|TRBJ2-6|-
CASSLATGSGANVLTF
TGTGCCAGCAGCTTAGCTACAGGCTCTGGGGCCAACGTCCTGACTTTC
>14|once|TRBV6-5|TRBJ2-1|TRBD1
CASSPGTGGGEQFF
TGTGCCAGCAGTCCCGGGACAGGGGGCGGGGAGCAGTTCTTC
>14|-|TRBV24-1|TRBJ1-5|-
CATSDVGGNQPQHF
TGTGCCACCAGTGATGTAGGGGGAAATCAGCCCCAGCATTTT
>11|-|TRBV7-9|TRBJ1-1|-
CASSLNTEAFF
TGTGCCAGCAGCTTGAACACTGAAGCTTTCTTT
>13|-|TRBV28|TRBJ2-6|-
CASRISGANVLTF
TGTGCCAGCAGGATCTCTGGGGCCAACGTCCTGACTTTC
>13|-|TRBV15|TRBJ1-1|-
CATSRDPWGEAFF
TGTGCCACCAGCAGAGATCCTTGGGGGGAAGCTTTCTTT
>12|-|TRBV6-5|TRBJ2-1|-
CASTNRENEQFF
TGTGCCAGCACTAACAGGGAAAATGAGCAGTTCTTC
>13|once|TRBV19|TRBJ1-5|-
CASNQGGNQPQHF
TGTGCCAGCAATCAGGGTGGCAATCAGCCCCAGCATTTT
>13|-|TRBV19|TRBJ2-7|TRBD1
CASKRTGVSEQYF
TGTGCCAGTAAGAGGACAGGGGTTTCCGAGCAGTACTTC
>16|once|TRBV2|TRBJ1-5|-
CASSDAWGLSNQPQHF
TGTGCCAGCAGTGACGCGTGGGGGCTTAGCAATCAGCCCCAGCATTTT
>15|-|TRBV6-2/TRBV6-3|TRBJ2-7|-
CASSVPAGRPYEQYF
TGTGCCAGCAGTGTCCCCGCAGGCAGACCCTACGAGCAGTACTTC
>14|-|TRBV9|TRBJ2-3|-
CASSVALATDTQYF
TGTGCCAGCAGCGTAGCCCTGGCCACAGATACGCAGTATTTT
>15|-|TRBV6-5|TRBJ1-2|-
CASSYSYTARYGYTF
TGTGCCAGCAGTTACTCCTATACGGCCCGCTATGGCTACACCTTC
>15|-|TRBV28|TRBJ1-6|-
CASRSGGITNSPLHF
TGTGCCAGCAGATCGGGGGGGATAACGAATTCACCCCTCCACTTT
>13|-|TRBV7-9|TRBJ2-1|-
CASSSSSPNEQFF
TGTGCCAGCAGCTCCTCTAGCCCCAATGAGCAGTTCTTC
>16|-|TRBV13|TRBJ2-7|TRBD2
CASSLGLGAGAYEQYF
TGTGCCAGCAGCTTAGGGTTAGGAGCGGGGGCCTACGAGCAGTACTTC
>14|-|TRBV6-5|TRBJ1-3|-
CASKGVGAGNTIYF
TGTGCCAGTAAAGGTGTTGGGGCTGGAAACACCATATATTTT
>15|-|TRBV7-9|TRBJ1-3|TRBD1
CASSPQRTGGNTIYF
TGTGCCAGCAGCCCCCAGAGGACAGGGGGAAACACCATATATTTT
>16|-|TRBV29-1|TRBJ2-7|TRBD2
CSVEGTELAGEYEQYF
TGCAGCGTTGAAGGAACAGAGTTAGCGGGAGAGTACGAGCAGTACTTC
>13|-|TRBV19|TRBJ2-2|-
CASSIRTGGELFF
TGTGCCAGTAGTATCCGGACGGGCGGGGAGCTGTTTTTT
>15|-|TRBV25-1|TRBJ1-1|-
CASSGGMVPRTEAFF
TGTGCCAGCAGTGGGGGAATGGTTCCGAGGACTGAAGCTTTCTTT